The following is a T cell receptor beta chain sequence with its context. The antigen is not known. The V gene end was trimmed by 5 bases and the J gene end by 2 bases; junction bases not matched to a gene: 5. Germline assignment: CDR1 SGHTA and CDR2 FQGNSA. CDR3 length equals 15 residues. The data belong to a study of blood T cells in healthy people across ages. Findings and caveats of the study: In long-lived donors, naive CD4+ cell counts and diversity exceeded those of aged donors. From one million sequenced T cells, diversity estimates were lower bounds.

A second about 7 to 11 cycle PCR used barcoded and J-beta primers. Each CDR3 protein is one row after TCRdb ran MiXCR on the 5' RACE reads. The sample shows 540,000 or so distinct CDR3 sequences, about 45% of them seen only once. This sequence was found in a man older than 75 in good health. Sequencing used blood. This sequence joins TRBV7-2 and TRBJ2-2; 7 bases agree with TRBD1. CDR3 DNA: TGTGCCAGCAGCCGACAGGGATATAACACCGGGGAGCTGTTTTTT. It codes for CASSRQGYNTGELFF.